These 6 T cell receptor beta chains were sequenced from one sample in a study of blood T cell repertoires in COVID-19. Profiling relied on immunoSEQ multiplex PCR, and the TCRdb table lists in-frame clones only, not all of them. Here the sample spans 150,000 to 200,000 clones, roughly 85% being singletons. The source material was peripheral blood. These receptors all come from a man aged 55 to 70 with acute or convalescent COVID-19.

This chain connects TRBV30 to TRBJ1-6; 7 bases agree with TRBD1. V shed 4 bases, J shed 0 bases, and the junction held 15 bases outside the gene matches. Germline CDR1 reads GTSNPN; CDR2 reads SVGIG (reference sequence). The CDR3 is 19 residues long. CDR3 loop: CAWTPLGTERSSYNSPLHF. In DNA, the CDR3 is TGTGCCTGGACACCTCTTGGGACAGAGAGGAGCTCCTATAATTCACCCCTCCACTTT. The complete variable domain, with remaining parts taken from reference TRBV30 and TRBJ1-6, reads SQTIHQWPATLVQPVGSPLSLECTVEGTSNPNLYWYRQAAGRGLQLLFYSVGIGQISSEVPQNLSASRPQDRQFILSSKKLLLSDSGFYLCAWTPLGTERSSYNSPLHFGNGTRLTVT.

The rearrangement links TRBV19 to TRBJ1-2; 7 positions agree with TRBD1. Losses at the gene ends were 2 bases for V and 0 bases for J; bases not matched to a gene: 6. Germline values: CDR1 LNHDA, CDR2 SQIVND (reference sequence). This CDR3 comprises 16 residues. The CDR3 DNA reads TGTGCCAGTAGTATAATCCGAGGGGGCACTAACTATGGCTACACCTTC. Translating it yields CASSIIRGGTNYGYTF.

Written as DNA, the CDR3 is TGTGCCAGTAGTATACGGGGACACAATTCACCCCTCCACTTT. As protein: CASSIRGHNSPLHF. The genes are TRBV19 and TRBJ1-6, with D possibly being TRBD1 (6 bases). V was cut by 2 bases and J by 7 bases, with 9 bases left in between. Germline CDR1 LNHDA, CDR2 SQIVND (reference sequence). CDR3 length equals 14 residues.

The V and J genes are TRBV4-1 and TRBJ2-7, with 10 bases that match TRBD1. Germline V gene lookup returns CDR1 MGHRA and CDR2 YSYEKL. Losses at the gene ends were 4 bases for V and 4 bases for J; bases not matched to a gene: 7. The length of the CDR3 is 15 residues. CDR3 residues: CASSLPGQGPYEQYF. The CDR3 DNA is TGCGCCAGCAGCCTTCCGGGACAGGGGCCGTACGAGCAGTACTTC.

CDR3 sequence reads: CSASINYNEQFF. In DNA, the CDR3 is TGCAGTGCTAGTATCAACTACAATGAGCAGTTCTTC. The genes are TRBV20-1 and TRBJ2-1; D not resolved. Germline CDR1 is DFQATT and CDR2 is SNEGSKA (reference sequence). V was shortened by 3 bases and J by 3 bases, with 6 bases between the two germline ends. This CDR3 is built from 12 residues.

The V and J genes are TRBV7-6 and TRBJ2-2, with TRBD2 matching 12 bases. This CDR3 region has 18 residues. V shed 5 bases, J shed 1 base, and the junction held 8 bases outside the gene matches. In germline, CDR1 is SGHVS, CDR2 FNYEAQ. This CDR3 is CASSRRGLAGWNTGELFF. The DNA of the CDR3 is TGTGCCAGCAGCCGCCGCGGACTAGCGGGATGGAACACCGGGGAGCTGTTTTTT.